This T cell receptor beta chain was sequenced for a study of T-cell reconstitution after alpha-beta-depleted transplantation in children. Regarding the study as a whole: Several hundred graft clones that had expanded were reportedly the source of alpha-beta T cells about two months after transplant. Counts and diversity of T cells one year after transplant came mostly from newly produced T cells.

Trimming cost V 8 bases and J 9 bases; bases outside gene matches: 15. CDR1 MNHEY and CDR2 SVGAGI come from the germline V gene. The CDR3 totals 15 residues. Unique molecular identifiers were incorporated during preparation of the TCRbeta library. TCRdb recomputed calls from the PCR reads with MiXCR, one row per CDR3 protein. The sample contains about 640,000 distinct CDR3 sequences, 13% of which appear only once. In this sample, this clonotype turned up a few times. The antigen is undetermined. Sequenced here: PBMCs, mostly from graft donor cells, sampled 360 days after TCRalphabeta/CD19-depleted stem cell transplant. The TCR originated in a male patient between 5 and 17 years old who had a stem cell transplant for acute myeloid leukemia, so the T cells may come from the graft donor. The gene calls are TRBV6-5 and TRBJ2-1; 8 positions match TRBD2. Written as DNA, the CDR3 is TGTGCCAGCCTATCGGCCGGCGGGAGGTCTGGTGAGCAGTTCTTC. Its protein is CASLSAGGRSGEQFF.